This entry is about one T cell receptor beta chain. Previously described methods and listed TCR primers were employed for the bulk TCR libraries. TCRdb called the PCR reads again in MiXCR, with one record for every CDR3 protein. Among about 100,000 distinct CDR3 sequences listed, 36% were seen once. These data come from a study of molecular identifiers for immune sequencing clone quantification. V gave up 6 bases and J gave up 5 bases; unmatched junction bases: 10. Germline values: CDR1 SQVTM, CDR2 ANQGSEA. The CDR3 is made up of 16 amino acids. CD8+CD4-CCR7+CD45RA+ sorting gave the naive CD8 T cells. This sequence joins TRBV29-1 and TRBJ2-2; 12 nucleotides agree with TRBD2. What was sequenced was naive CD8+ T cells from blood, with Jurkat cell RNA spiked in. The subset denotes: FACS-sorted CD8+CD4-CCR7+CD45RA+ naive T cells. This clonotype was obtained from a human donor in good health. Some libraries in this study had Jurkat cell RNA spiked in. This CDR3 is CSVVEPGTSGTGELFF. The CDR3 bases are TGCAGCGTAGTTGAACCCGGGACTAGCGGGACCGGGGAGCTGTTTTTT.